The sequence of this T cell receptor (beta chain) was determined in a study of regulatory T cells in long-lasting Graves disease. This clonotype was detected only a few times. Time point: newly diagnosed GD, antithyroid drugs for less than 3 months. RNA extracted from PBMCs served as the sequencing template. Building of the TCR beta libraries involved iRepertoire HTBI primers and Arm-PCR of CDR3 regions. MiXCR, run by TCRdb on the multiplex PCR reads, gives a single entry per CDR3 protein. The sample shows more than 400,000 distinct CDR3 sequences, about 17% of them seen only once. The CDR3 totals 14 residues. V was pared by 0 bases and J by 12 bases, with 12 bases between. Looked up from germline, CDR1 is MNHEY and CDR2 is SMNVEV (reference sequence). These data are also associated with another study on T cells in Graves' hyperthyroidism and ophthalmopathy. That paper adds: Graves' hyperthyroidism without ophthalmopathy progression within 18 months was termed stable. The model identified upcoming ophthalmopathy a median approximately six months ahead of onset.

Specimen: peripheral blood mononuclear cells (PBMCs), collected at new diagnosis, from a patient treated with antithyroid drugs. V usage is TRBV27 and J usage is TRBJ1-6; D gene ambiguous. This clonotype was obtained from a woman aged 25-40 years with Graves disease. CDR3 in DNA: TGTGCCAGCAGTTTATCCTACCAAACCGTACCCCTCCACTTT. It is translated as CASSLSYQTVPLHF.